The present TCR beta chain was sequenced within a study of beta chain features in type 1 diabetes (dated by TCRdb to 2017 to 2018). For the study in its entirety: Mean age, gender distribution, total cell number and subset yield did not differ between patients and healthy donors. A total of about 110 million sorted cells were examined across all samples, and the number of cells per subset was strongly correlated with RNA yield. In the study, recently diagnosed type 1 diabetes patients and matched healthy donors were compared on the TCRB repertoires of their sorted circulating CD4+ T cell subsets. Whereas all 30 or so donors provided naive and central memory subsets, regulatory and stem cell-like memory subsets were isolated from just 8 patients and about 8 healthy donors.

The CDR3 starts with the cysteine, ends with the valine, and has 14 residues. Only CDR3 DNA remains: 42 bases, in frame from the first base. For this chain, trimming is 3 bases at the V end and 7 bases at the J end, and the number of junction bases without a gene match is 9. CDR1 is given as KGHSH and CDR2 as LQKENI, both from the germline V gene. A single peripheral blood draw of around 0.11 L on average was collected from each donor into heparinised tubes. A BD FACSAria II was used to sort naive, central memory, regulatory and stem cell-like memory CD4+ T cells with a panel that included CD45RO, CCR7, CD25, CD127, CD95 and CD27. All sorted populations exceeded 98% purity. PBMCs were isolated immediately by Lymphoprep density gradient centrifugation and stained directly without culture. Samples were stained and sorted in pairs, with one healthy donor and one patient per experiment, so that batch effects were minimized.

A few counts support this clone. Its antigen remains undetermined. No much larger clone is present one base from it, and per-base qualities are unavailable. What the work shows at the level of the full study, not this receptor alone: Because cDNA was sequenced instead of genomic DNA, highly expressing activated cells could be over-represented, though the groups showed no difference in activation or CD3 levels. Only small numbers of individuals were included in the HLA sub-analyses, which left unresolved whether HLA type had any influence on TCRB rearrangement. Naive, central memory and regulatory TCRB repertoires appeared to be more alike among patients than among healthy donors. Type 1 diabetes patients showed a moderate but significant shortening of TCRB CDR3 length in all four CD4+ subsets. PCR might favor shorter templates, but patient and control samples were amplified and corrected together, so any skew would affect both groups equally. Patients with type 1 diabetes made fewer insertions and deleted more nucleotides at VDJ recombination sites, implying thymic rearrangement abnormalities.

The entire amount of isolated RNA was reverse transcribed using the High Capacity cDNA Reverse Transcription Kit, so the sequenced TCRB transcripts were expressed ones. Deep immunoSEQ sequencing was applied to naive, central memory and regulatory T cell samples, giving an average of roughly 3.3 million total reads per sample. Sorted cells were lysed in RLT buffer, and RNA was extracted using DNase-treated RNeasy Micro or Mini kits according to cell number. To prevent cross-contamination, every cell subset was processed on its own, while patient and healthy donor samples were processed together. TCRB sequences were amplified from cDNA with the immunoSEQ multiplex PCR, producing 87-bp fragments spanning the CDR3 region. Sequencing of the amplicons was done on the Illumina HiSeq platform. Per the authors' processing: Synthetic template baselines were used to correct PCR bias computationally, reads within Hamming distance 2 were collapsed, and singletons that could not be merged were discarded. By aligning reads against IMGT, V, D and J genes, CDR3 length, and insertions or deletions at six rearrangement sites were assigned. Within each subset, clonotype counts were normalized to the number of sorted cells before true diversity and Gini coefficients were calculated with the tcR R package. The overlap coefficient, calculated on TCRB nucleotide sequences, was used to measure repertoire sharing. Out-of-frame TCRB sequences from naive cells were analyzed to stand in for the pre-selection repertoire. The clones in this table, taken by TCRdb from immuneACCESS, are in-frame only. Not every clone is retained; where verified, under half of the shortfall comes from an unresolved V gene, and the cause of the rest is unknown. D and trimming were read from the DNA, whereas the V and J calls and clone size are those reported in that table. This sample comprises 400,000 to 550,000 clones, roughly 11% of them detected only once. About 0.042% of the sample belongs to the ten largest clones.

The TCR was taken from a woman between 18 and 29 years old in good health. The rearranged segments are TRBV18 and TRBJ2-7; 7 junctional bases match TRBD1. Material: naive CD4+ T cells from blood. According to the study, the label for this sample's cell subset or site signals: true naive CD4+ T cells. The CDR3 corresponds to CASSPSGTAVEQYV. The nucleotides read TGTGCCAGCTCACCTTCCGGGACAGCAGTTGAGCAGTACGTC.